The entry that follows covers one T cell receptor (beta chain) sequence. Its specificity is unknown. The sample originates from a study of CXCR3-negative and CXCR3-positive naive CD8 T cells. Study findings and constraints: A higher hydrophobicity marked the TRB CDR3s of CXCR3-positive naive cells versus CXCR3-negative naive cells. Diversity ran similarly high across both naive subsets but far lower in memory CD8+ cells. Similar TRBV-TRBJ usage was seen in naive cells (both CXCR3-negative and CXCR3-positive), but memory cells differed.

Carrying UMI labels, the TRB cDNA libraries were prepared through 5' RACE. TCRdb reprocessed the 5' RACE reads, keeping one entry per CDR3 protein, no DNA. This listing includes about 130,000 distinct CDR3 sequences. Looked up from germline, CDR1 is ENHRY and CDR2 is SYGVKD. The CDR3 extends over 12 amino acids. The origin of this receptor is a human donor in good health. Some clones in this sample may be carry-over from other donors' samples. Sequenced material: naive CXCR3+ CD8+ T cells from blood. Documented subset: CD45RO-CCR7+CD27+CD95- naive CD8+ T cells expressing CXCR3 (TNR3+). J is TRBJ2-7 and V is TRBV10-3; with no DNA, the TCRdb D assignment of TRBD1 cannot be verified. CDR3 in amino acids: CAINTDRGEQYF.